The 26 T cell receptor beta chains in this list originate from one sample, sequenced in a study of memory CD4+ T cells and cytomegalovirus serostatus. Single viable CD3+CD4+CD8-CD45RO+ cells were sorted as the memory CD4+ T cells. Assay used: immunoSEQ multiplex PCR; TCRdb lists only in-frame clones, some missing. The sample includes under 45,000 clones, approximately 80% of them seen just once. The specimen sequenced was memory CD4+ T cells from blood. These TCRs come from an adult in good health and CMV-seronegative.

The V call is TRBV18, the J call TRBJ1-5, with D perhaps TRBD1 (5 bases). There are 12 residues in the CDR3. CDR1 is KGHSH, CDR2 LQKENI, per germline. V was trimmed by 3 bases and J by 13 bases, leaving 13 bases between them. The CDR3 here is CASSPGQGSQHF. The DNA for the CDR3 is TGTGCCAGCTCACCCGGCCAGGGTTCTCAGCATTTT.

The chain couples TRBV30 to TRBJ2-1, with 14 bases that match TRBD2. This CDR3 has 19 amino acids. V trimming: 4 bases; J trimming: 2 bases; junction bases outside the gene matches: 13. Germline CDR1 GTSNPN, CDR2 SVGIG (reference sequence). The CDR3 coding sequence is TGTGCCTGGACCCACGCCCGGACTAGCGGGGGGTACGCCTACAATGAGCAGTTCTTC. Its translation is CAWTHARTSGGYAYNEQFF.

The chain recombines TRBV7-9 with TRBJ2-5, with 7 bases that match TRBD1. Per germline, CDR1 SEHNR and CDR2 FQNEAQ (reference sequence). J lost 2 bases, V lost 6 bases, and 6 bases had no gene match. CDR3 size: 14 residues. CDR3 sequence: CASSYGTEQETQYF. DNA for the CDR3: TGTGCCAGCAGTTACGGGACAGAACAAGAGACCCAGTACTTC.

This chain joins TRBV19 and TRBJ1-5; 7 positions match TRBD1. The CDR3 runs 15 residues. V lost 7 bases, J lost 1 base, and 7 bases stayed unmatched. The germline gives CDR1 LNHDA, CDR2 SQIVND (reference sequence). CDR3 region: CASTGQALSNQPQHF. CDR3 DNA: TGTGCCAGTACCGGACAGGCCCTAAGCAATCAGCCCCAGCATTTT.

This rearrangement joins TRBV2 to TRBJ2-7; D ambiguous. Germline CDR1 and CDR2: SNHLY and FYNNEI. The CDR3 runs to 12 residues. V was shortened by 4 bases and J by 7 bases, with 11 bases between the two germline ends. Written as DNA, the CDR3 is TGTGCCAGCAGTGTAGTAGGCCAGGAGCAGTACTTC. This gives the protein CASSVVGQEQYF. Full variable domain (rest looked up from reference TRBV2 and TRBJ2-7): EPEVTQTPSHQVTQMGQEVILRCVPISNHLYFYWYRQILGQKVEFLVSFYNNEISEKSEIFDDQFSVERPDGSNFTLKIRSTKLEDSAMYFCASSVVGQEQYFGPGTRLTVT.

This chain connects TRBV6-1 to TRBJ1-1, with 7 bases identical to TRBD1. Germline CDR1 reads MNHNS; CDR2 reads SASEGT. Trimming cost V 7 bases and J 6 bases; bases outside gene matches: 11. The CDR3 loop spans 14 amino acids. CDR3 bases: TGTGCCAGCAATTCACGACAGGGACGGTCTGAAGCTTTCTTT. Residues: CASNSRQGRSEAFF.

This clone has only one observation. The chain combines TRBV6-5 with TRBJ2-2, with unresolved D. Trimming cost V 0 bases and J 4 bases, with 12 bases left between them. CDR3 length: 16 amino acids. Per germline, CDR1 MNHEY and CDR2 SVGAGI. The CDR3, as DNA: TGTGCCAGCAGTTACTCGAGTCTAGAAGGCACCGGGGAGCTGTTTTTT. Translating it yields CASSYSSLEGTGELFF.

The J gene is TRBJ1-4, the V gene TRBV5-8, with 9 bases identical to TRBD1. Per germline, CDR1 SGHTS and CDR2 YDEGEE. The CDR3 extends over 14 amino acids. V shed 4 bases, J shed 8 bases, and the junction held 6 bases outside the gene matches. CDR3 loop: CASSRQGVGEKLFF. Written as DNA, the CDR3 is TGTGCCAGCAGCCGACAGGGGGTAGGAGAAAAACTGTTTTTT. Looking up the rest from reference TRBV5-8 and TRBJ1-4 gives the full variable domain: EAGVTQSPTHLIKTRGQQATLRCSPISGHTSVYWYQQALGLGLQFLLWYDEGEERNRGNFPPRFSGRQFPNYSSELNVNALELEDSALYLCASSRQGVGEKLFFGSGTQLSVL.

V is TRBV6-1 and J is TRBJ1-6, with a possible D match to TRBD1 (6 bases). Germline V gene data show CDR1 as MNHNS and CDR2 as SASEGT. V was trimmed by 2 bases and J by 8 bases, leaving 13 bases between them. CDR3 length: 15 residues. This CDR3 is CASSEIRTAYSPLHF. Written as DNA, the CDR3 is TGTGCCAGCAGTGAAATACGGACAGCCTATTCACCCCTCCACTTT.

The chain has TRBV10-3 and TRBJ1-2; D gene ambiguous. The germline gives CDR1 ENHRY, CDR2 SYGVKD. V gave up 3 bases and J gave up 6 bases, with 11 bases separating them. This CDR3 is 13 amino acids long. The CDR3 loop reads CAISDPVGNGYTF. CDR3 sequence (DNA): TGTGCCATCAGTGATCCGGTTGGGAATGGCTACACCTTC.

The V and J genes are TRBV7-9 and TRBJ1-6; no clear D gene. Deletions cut 2 bases from V and 6 bases from J, with 2 bases between. The germline V gene has CDR1 SEHNR and CDR2 FQNEAQ (reference sequence). The CDR3 is 12 amino acids. This CDR3 reads CASSLSNSPLHF. The CDR3 nucleotides are TGTGCCAGCAGCTTATCTAATTCACCCCTCCACTTT.

The chain joins TRBV28 to TRBJ2-3; 9 nucleotides align to TRBD2. CDR1 and CDR2 (germline): MDHEN, SYDVKM. The CDR3 is made up of 17 amino acids. V lost 6 bases and J lost 1; bases outside the gene matches: 11. The CDR3 DNA sequence: TGTGCCAGCAGGAACCAACCTCTAGCGGGGCGCACAGATACGCAGTATTTT. The encoded protein is CASRNQPLAGRTDTQYF.

This clone is a singleton in its sample. The V and J genes are TRBV21-1 and TRBJ1-1. TRBV21-1 is a pseudogene. The CDR3 consists of 15 residues. As DNA, the CDR3 is TGTGCCAGCAGCAAAGTTCGGGGACGCGACACTGAAGCTTTCTTT. Its translation: CASSKVRGRDTEAFF.

The CDR3 DNA reads TGCGCCAGCAGCTTGGAAGGTTTTGCCTACGAGCAGTACTTC. Protein sequence: CASSLEGFAYEQYF. The chain employs TRBV5-1 and TRBJ2-7, with unresolved D. This CDR3 contains 14 residues. The germline CDR1 and CDR2 sequences are SGHRS and YFSETQ. The ends were cut back, 0 bases at V and 2 bases at J, with 9 bases in the middle. Filled out from reference TRBV5-1 and TRBJ2-7, the complete variable domain reads KAGVTQTPRYLIKTRGQQVTLSCSPISGHRSVSWYQQTPGQGLQFLFEYFSETQRNKGNFPGRFSGRQFSNSRSEMNVSTLELGDSALYLCASSLEGFAYEQYFGPGTRLTVT.

V and J are TRBV27 and TRBJ1-5; 12 bases map to TRBD1. J lost 0 bases, V lost 1 base, and 10 bases had no gene match. The CDR3 runs 20 residues. Looked up from germline, CDR1 is MNHEY and CDR2 is SMNVEV (reference sequence). The CDR3 bases are TGTGCCAGCAGTTTATGGATGCCGGGACAGGGGGCGCGTAGCAATCAGCCCCAGCATTTT. Its translation: CASSLWMPGQGARSNQPQHF.

The J gene is TRBJ1-3, the V gene TRBV5-4; D gene ambiguous. This CDR3 spans 15 amino acids. Trimming cost V 1 base and J 0 bases, with 8 bases left between them. Looked up from germline, CDR1 is SGHNT and CDR2 is YYREEE (reference sequence). CDR3 DNA: TGTGCCAGCAGCTTGTCACCCGGCTCTGGAAACACCATATATTTT. The encoded protein is CASSLSPGSGNTIYF.

The rearrangement uses TRBV11-1 and TRBJ2-2; unclear D gene. The ends were cut back, 4 bases at V and 7 bases at J, with 10 bases in the middle. CDR3 length equals 13 residues. Germline CDR1 reads SGHAT; CDR2 reads FQDESV (reference sequence). The CDR3 spells CASSSIGGGELFF. The CDR3 DNA is TGTGCCAGCAGCTCCATTGGTGGCGGGGAGCTGTTTTTT.

The CDR3 here is CASSPRSSGGVNEQFF. The DNA for the CDR3 is TGCGCCAGCAGCCCGAGGTCTAGCGGGGGTGTCAATGAGCAGTTCTTC. This chain uses TRBV5-1 with TRBJ2-1; TRBD2 matches at 10 bases. The CDR3 runs 16 residues. CDR1 is SGHRS and CDR2 is YFSETQ in the germline V gene. V lost 4 bases, J lost 6 bases, and 10 bases stayed unmatched.

Here the CDR3 reads CASSYRQGNTEAFF. The CDR3, as DNA: TGTGCCAGCAGCTATAGACAGGGGAACACTGAAGCTTTCTTT. This chain links TRBV6-6 with TRBJ1-1; 7 bases map to TRBD1. The CDR3 spans 14 residues. In germline, CDR1 is MNHNY, CDR2 SVGAGI (reference sequence). Trimming cost V 6 bases and J 1 base; bases outside gene matches: 5.

V gene TRBV18 combines with J gene TRBJ2-7; maybe TRBD2 (5 bases). This CDR3 spans 14 amino acids. Trimming left V 4 bases short and J 3 bases short, with 13 bases between. Germline CDR1 KGHSH, CDR2 LQKENI. CDR3: CASSRRSGDYEQYF. In DNA form, the CDR3 reads TGTGCCAGCTCACGTCGATCCGGGGACTACGAGCAGTACTTC.

V gene TRBV6-1 combines with J gene TRBJ1-5, with unresolved D. The CDR3 is 13 residues long. Germline values: CDR1 MNHNS, CDR2 SASEGT. V was shortened by 0 bases and J by 13 bases, with 13 bases between the two germline ends. The CDR3 DNA reads as TGTGCCAGCAGTGAAGCGGCTAGGGTTTCTCAGCATTTT. Residues: CASSEAARVSQHF.

J is TRBJ1-5 and V is TRBV6-1; D is undetermined. Trimming removed 7 bases at V and 3 bases at J, with 16 bases between. This CDR3 is 15 amino acids long. The germline gives CDR1 MNHNS, CDR2 SASEGT. The CDR3 bases are TGTGCCAGCACCCAGGAGAACAGTTACAATCAGCCCCAGCATTTT. Encoded protein: CASTQENSYNQPQHF.

This rearrangement joins TRBV12-5 to TRBJ2-5, with unresolved D. This CDR3 spans 12 amino acids. Germline CDR1 is LGHNT and CDR2 is FRNRAP. Trimming pared 1 base from V and 5 bases from J, leaving 5 bases between. CDR3 in amino acids: CASGLGPETQYF. In DNA form, the CDR3 reads TGTGCTAGTGGTTTGGGCCCCGAGACCCAGTACTTC.

A few counts support this clone. The CDR3 spells CASSYGSGPYEQYF. The CDR3 bases are TGTGCCAGCAGTTACGGGTCCGGGCCCTACGAGCAGTACTTC. V gene TRBV6-5 combines with J gene TRBJ2-7; D gene unclear. Germline-derived CDR1 and CDR2 are MNHEY and SVGAGI. This CDR3 is built from 14 residues. Trimming took 2 bases from V and 2 from J, leaving 10 bases between them.

The chain combines TRBV7-9 with TRBJ2-3, with 8 bases matching TRBD1. V gave up 6 bases and J gave up 5 bases; unmatched junction bases: 1. Germline loops: CDR1 SEHNR, CDR2 FQNEAQ (reference sequence). The CDR3 contains 12 residues. The CDR3: CASRGTGDTQYF. In DNA, the CDR3 is TGTGCCAGCAGGGGGACAGGAGATACGCAGTATTTT.

The V and J genes are TRBV11-2 and TRBJ2-2, with D maybe TRBD1 (6 bases). Germline CDR1 and CDR2: SGHAT and FQNNGV. This CDR3 region has 15 residues. Trimming took off 4 bases at V and 2 bases at J, with 11 bases between the two ends. Here the CDR3 reads CASSSFRGNTGELFF. CDR3 nucleotide sequence: TGTGCCAGCAGCTCTTTCAGGGGAAACACCGGGGAGCTGTTTTTT.